This T cell receptor (beta chain) was observed in a study of blood T cell repertoires in COVID-19. About the research overall: Acute-phase and convalescent COVID-19 samples originated in the United States, Italy and Spain. PBMCs, B-cell-depleted T cells, or T cells provided the cDNA or gDNA that made up the material.

Sequenced by immunoSEQ multiplex PCR; TCRdb stores in-frame clones only, minus some. The sample yields around 120,000 clones, around 90% seen once. This CDR3 is built from 13 residues. V gave up 0 bases and J gave up 7 bases, with 8 bases separating them. Germline V gives CDR1 SGHRS, CDR2 YFSETQ. The TCR was taken from a human donor in a cohort sampled during active COVID-19. V usage is TRBV5-1 and J usage is TRBJ2-4; D is uncertain. The material sequenced was peripheral blood. The CDR3 DNA follows: TGCGCCAGCAGCTTGGACCCCCGGAACATTCAGTACTTC. It yields the protein CASSLDPRNIQYF.